One and the same sample provided the 10 T cell receptor beta chains below, sequenced in a study of blood T cell repertoires in COVID-19. Assay used: immunoSEQ multiplex PCR; TCRdb lists only in-frame clones, some missing. The sample has a few hundred thousand clones; more than 70% are singletons. Sample: peripheral blood. All receptors come from a woman in her fifties or sixties with COVID-19, enrolled during active disease.

This clone was observed a few times. The chain links TRBV19 to TRBJ1-5; maybe TRBD1 (6 bases). CDR1 and CDR2 from the germline V gene are LNHDA and SQIVND (reference sequence). The CDR3 extends over 15 amino acids. Between the trimmed V and J ends, which lost 5 bases and 1 base, there was a span of 12 bases. CDR3 loop: CASSSGVVSNQPQHF. The CDR3 DNA reads as TGTGCCAGTAGTTCAGGGGTCGTCAGCAATCAGCCCCAGCATTTT.

This CDR3 is CASSPDRGTDTQYF. The CDR3 DNA is TGTGCCAGCAGCCCGGACAGGGGAACAGATACGCAGTATTTT. V and J are TRBV5-4 and TRBJ2-3; the match to TRBD1 covers 9 bases. The germline gives CDR1 SGHNT, CDR2 YYREEE (reference sequence). Trimming removed 4 bases from V and 3 bases from J; junction bases left unmatched: 3. The CDR3 runs to 14 residues.

CDR3 sequence: CASSLRAGQGLNTEAFF. In nucleotides, the CDR3 is TGTGCCAGCAGCTTAAGGGCAGGGCAAGGTTTGAACACTGAAGCTTTCTTT. The genes are TRBV7-8 and TRBJ1-1, with D possibly matching TRBD1 (5 bases). Germline CDR1 and CDR2: SGHVS and FQNEAQ. The CDR3 has 17 residues. Trimming removed 2 bases from V and 0 bases from J, with 16 bases in between.

This clone was counted once. This chain links TRBV5-1 with TRBJ2-3, with no clear D. Germline assignment: CDR1 SGHRS and CDR2 YFSETQ. The CDR3 totals 13 residues. V was trimmed by 0 bases and J by 5 bases, leaving 7 bases between them. CDR3 nucleotides: TGCGCCAGCAGCTTGGTAGAGCAAGATACGCAGTATTTT. Translating it yields CASSLVEQDTQYF.

The rearrangement uses TRBV7-6 and TRBJ2-7; tentative D call: TRBD2 (6 bases). This CDR3 has 14 residues. Germline lookup yields CDR1 SGHVS and CDR2 FNYEAQ. Trimming left V 5 bases short and J 5 bases short, with 16 bases between. In DNA, the CDR3 is TGTGCCAGCAGCCCACTAGCCCGGGACGACGAGCAGTACTTC. Its protein product is CASSPLARDDEQYF.

The V and J genes are TRBV20-1 and TRBJ2-7, with a tentative D call TRBD2 (5 bases). The CDR3 covers 11 residues. Germline CDR1 DFQATT, CDR2 SNEGSKA (reference sequence). Deletions cut 7 bases from V and 2 bases from J, with 9 bases between. The CDR3 DNA follows: TGCAGTGTTGGCGGGCCCTACGAGCAGTACTTC. It translates to CSVGGPYEQYF.

This clone has a single count. The chain uses TRBV5-4 and TRBJ1-4, with unresolved D. Germline V gene lookup returns CDR1 SGHNT and CDR2 YYREEE (reference sequence). The V end lost 2 bases, the J end lost 0 bases, and 11 bases lay between the germline ends. The CDR3 totals 16 residues. CDR3 region: CASSFDPVSTNEKLFF. The DNA of the CDR3 is TGTGCCAGCAGCTTCGATCCAGTGTCAACTAATGAAAAACTGTTTTTT.

This clone was picked up a small number of times. CDR3 DNA: TGTGCCAGCACGACAGAGGCGGGCAATCAGCCCCAGCATTTT. Translating gives CASTTEAGNQPQHF. The chain combines TRBV2 with TRBJ1-5; D is possibly TRBD1 (5 bases). The V end was cut by 7 bases, the J end by 2 bases, with 12 bases between. This CDR3 is 14 amino acids long. The germline CDR1 and CDR2 sequences are SNHLY and FYNNEI.

The chain employs TRBV15 and TRBJ1-5, with D perhaps matching TRBD1 (5 bases). The V gene lost 3 bases and the J gene lost 2 bases, with 11 bases spanning the gap. The CDR3 extends over 15 amino acids. The germline CDR1 and CDR2 sequences are LNHNV and YYDKDF (reference sequence). CDR3 nucleotide sequence: TGTGCCACCAGCAGCGCTCAAGGGGGCAATCAGCCCCAGCATTTT. It encodes CATSSAQGGNQPQHF.

The chain combines TRBV11-2 with TRBJ2-1, with D perhaps matching TRBD2 (5 bases). Germline loops: CDR1 SGHAT, CDR2 FQNNGV. V dropped 1 base and J dropped 6 bases, with 22 bases sitting between them. CDR3 length: 18 residues. The CDR3 bases are TGTGCCAGCAGCTTAGTTATTCGCCAGACTAAATGGCCCAATGAGCAGTTCTTC. Amino acid sequence: CASSLVIRQTKWPNEQFF.